The clone carrying this T cell receptor beta chain was counted at least ten times. The sample originates from a study of T-cell reconstitution after alpha-beta-depleted transplantation in children. Unique molecular identifiers were incorporated when the TCRbeta library was constructed. TCRdb processed the PCR reads anew with MiXCR; each CDR3 protein has one entry. The sample has approximately 340,000 distinct CDR3 sequences; 10% are singletons. The receptor was isolated from a human donor who donated a stem cell graft to a child with acute lymphoblastic leukemia. Sample: PBMCs from the stem cell graft donor, taken from the stem cell graft.

CDR3 region: CASSQDRLAAYNEQFF. CDR3 DNA: TGTGCCAGCAGCCAAGATCGGCTAGCGGCCTACAATGAGCAGTTCTTC. This sequence joins TRBV3-1 and TRBJ2-1, with 7 positions matching TRBD2. CDR3 length: 16 residues. CDR1 and CDR2 from the germline V gene are LGHDT and YNNKEL (reference sequence). Germline trimming cut 0 bases from V and 2 bases from J; bases unmatched to any gene: 4.